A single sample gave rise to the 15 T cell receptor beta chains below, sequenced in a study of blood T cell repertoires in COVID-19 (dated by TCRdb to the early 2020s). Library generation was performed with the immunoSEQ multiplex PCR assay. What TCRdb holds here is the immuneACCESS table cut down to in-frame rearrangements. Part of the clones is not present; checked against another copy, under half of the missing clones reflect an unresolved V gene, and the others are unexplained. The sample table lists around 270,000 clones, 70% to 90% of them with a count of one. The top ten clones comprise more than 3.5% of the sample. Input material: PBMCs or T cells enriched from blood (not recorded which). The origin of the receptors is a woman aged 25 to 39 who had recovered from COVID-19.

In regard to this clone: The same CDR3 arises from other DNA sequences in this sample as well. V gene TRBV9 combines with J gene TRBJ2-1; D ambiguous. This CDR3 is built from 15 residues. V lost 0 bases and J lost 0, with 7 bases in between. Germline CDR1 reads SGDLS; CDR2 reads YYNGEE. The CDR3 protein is CASSVGRSSYNEQFF. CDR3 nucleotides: TGTGCCAGCAGCGTAGGGCGGAGCTCCTACAATGAGCAGTTCTTC.

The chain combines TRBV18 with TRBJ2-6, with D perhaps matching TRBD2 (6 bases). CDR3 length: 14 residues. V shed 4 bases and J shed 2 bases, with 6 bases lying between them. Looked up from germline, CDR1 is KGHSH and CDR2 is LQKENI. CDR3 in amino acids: CASSRGAGANVLTF. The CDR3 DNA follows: TGTGCCAGCTCACGGGGGGCTGGGGCCAACGTCCTGACTTTC.

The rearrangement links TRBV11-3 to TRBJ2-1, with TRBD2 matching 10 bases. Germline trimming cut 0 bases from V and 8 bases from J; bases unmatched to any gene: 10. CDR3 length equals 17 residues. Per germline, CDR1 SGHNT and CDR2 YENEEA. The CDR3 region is CASSLEVLASGSYEQFF. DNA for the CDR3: TGTGCCAGCAGCTTAGAGGTGTTGGCTAGCGGGAGTTATGAGCAGTTCTTC.

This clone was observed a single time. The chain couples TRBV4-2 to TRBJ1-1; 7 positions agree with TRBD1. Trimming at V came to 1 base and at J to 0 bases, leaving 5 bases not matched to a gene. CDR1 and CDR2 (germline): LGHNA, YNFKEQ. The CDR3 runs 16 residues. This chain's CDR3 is CASSQVGGAMNTEAFF. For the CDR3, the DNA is TGTGCCAGCAGCCAAGTAGGGGGCGCCATGAACACTGAAGCTTTCTTT.

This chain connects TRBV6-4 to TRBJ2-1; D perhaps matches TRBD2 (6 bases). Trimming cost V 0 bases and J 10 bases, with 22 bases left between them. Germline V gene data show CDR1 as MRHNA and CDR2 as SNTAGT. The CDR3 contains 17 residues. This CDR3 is CASSDSGGGAGQMEQFF. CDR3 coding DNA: TGTGCCAGCAGTGACTCTGGGGGAGGTGCAGGGCAGATGGAGCAGTTCTTC.

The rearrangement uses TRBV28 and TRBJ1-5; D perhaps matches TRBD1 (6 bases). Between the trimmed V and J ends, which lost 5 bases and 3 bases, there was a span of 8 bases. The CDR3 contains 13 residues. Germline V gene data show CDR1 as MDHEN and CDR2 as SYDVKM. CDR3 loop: CASSGQINQPQHF. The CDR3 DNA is TGTGCCAGCAGTGGACAGATCAATCAGCCCCAGCATTTT.

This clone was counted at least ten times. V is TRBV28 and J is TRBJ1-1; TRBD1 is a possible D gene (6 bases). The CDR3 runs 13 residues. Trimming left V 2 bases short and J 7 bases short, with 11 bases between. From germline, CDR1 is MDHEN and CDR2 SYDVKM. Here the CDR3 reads CASSLGPTGEAFF. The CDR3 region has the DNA TGTGCCAGCAGTTTAGGACCGACAGGTGAAGCTTTCTTT.

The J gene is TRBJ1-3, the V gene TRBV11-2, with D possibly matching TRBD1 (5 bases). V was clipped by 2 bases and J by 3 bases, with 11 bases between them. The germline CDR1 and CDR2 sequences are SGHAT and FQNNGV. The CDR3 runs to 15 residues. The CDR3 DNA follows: TGTGCCAGCAGCTTATCCGGGACTCGTGGAAACACCATATATTTT. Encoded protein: CASSLSGTRGNTIYF.

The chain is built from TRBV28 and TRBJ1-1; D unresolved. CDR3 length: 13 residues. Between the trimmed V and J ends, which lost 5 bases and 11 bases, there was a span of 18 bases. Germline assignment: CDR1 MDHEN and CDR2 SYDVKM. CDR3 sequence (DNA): TGTGCCAGCAGTCCATCCCTAGGAGGGAGGGCTTTCTTT. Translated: CASSPSLGGRAFF.

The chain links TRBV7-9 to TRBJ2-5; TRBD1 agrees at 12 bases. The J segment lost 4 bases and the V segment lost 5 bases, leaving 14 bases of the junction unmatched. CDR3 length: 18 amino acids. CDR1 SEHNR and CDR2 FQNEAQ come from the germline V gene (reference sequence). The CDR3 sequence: CASSTLPGTGGAGETQYF. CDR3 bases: TGTGCCAGCAGCACACTACCCGGGACAGGGGGCGCAGGAGAGACCCAGTACTTC.

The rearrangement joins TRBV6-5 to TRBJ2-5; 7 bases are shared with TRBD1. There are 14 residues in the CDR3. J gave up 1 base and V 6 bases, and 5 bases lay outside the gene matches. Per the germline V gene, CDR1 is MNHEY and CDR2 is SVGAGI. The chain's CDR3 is CASSFRDSQETQYF. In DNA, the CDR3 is TGTGCCAGCAGCTTCCGGGACAGCCAAGAGACCCAGTACTTC.

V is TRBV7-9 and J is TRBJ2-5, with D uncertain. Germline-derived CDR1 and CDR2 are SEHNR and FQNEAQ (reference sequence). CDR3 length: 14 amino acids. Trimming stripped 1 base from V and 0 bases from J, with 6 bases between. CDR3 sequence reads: CASSLGQYQETQYF. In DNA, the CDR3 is TGTGCCAGCAGCTTAGGGCAGTACCAAGAGACCCAGTACTTC. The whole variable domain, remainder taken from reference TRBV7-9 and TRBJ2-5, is DTGVSQNPRHKITKRGQNVTFRCDPISEHNRLYWYRQTLGQGPEFLTYFQNEAQLEKSRLLSDRFSAERPKGSFSTLEIQRTEQGDSAMYLCASSLGQYQETQYFGPGTRLLVL.

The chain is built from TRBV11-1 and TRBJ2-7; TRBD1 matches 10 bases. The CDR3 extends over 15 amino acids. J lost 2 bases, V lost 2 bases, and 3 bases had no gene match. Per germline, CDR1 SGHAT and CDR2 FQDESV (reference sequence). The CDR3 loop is CASSLSGQGAYEQYF. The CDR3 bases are TGTGCCAGCAGCTTAAGCGGACAGGGGGCCTACGAGCAGTACTTC.

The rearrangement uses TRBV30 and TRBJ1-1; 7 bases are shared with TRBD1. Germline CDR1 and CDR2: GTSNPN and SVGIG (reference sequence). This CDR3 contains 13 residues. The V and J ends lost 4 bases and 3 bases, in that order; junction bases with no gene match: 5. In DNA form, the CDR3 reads TGTGCCTGGAATGTCAGGGGGTACACTGAAGCTTTCTTT. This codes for CAWNVRGYTEAFF.

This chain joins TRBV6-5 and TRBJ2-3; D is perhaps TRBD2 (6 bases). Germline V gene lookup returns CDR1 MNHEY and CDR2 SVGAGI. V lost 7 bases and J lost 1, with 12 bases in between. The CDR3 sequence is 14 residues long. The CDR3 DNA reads TGTGCCAGCAAGGTGGGCGGGGGCACAGATACGCAGTATTTT. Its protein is CASKVGGGTDTQYF.